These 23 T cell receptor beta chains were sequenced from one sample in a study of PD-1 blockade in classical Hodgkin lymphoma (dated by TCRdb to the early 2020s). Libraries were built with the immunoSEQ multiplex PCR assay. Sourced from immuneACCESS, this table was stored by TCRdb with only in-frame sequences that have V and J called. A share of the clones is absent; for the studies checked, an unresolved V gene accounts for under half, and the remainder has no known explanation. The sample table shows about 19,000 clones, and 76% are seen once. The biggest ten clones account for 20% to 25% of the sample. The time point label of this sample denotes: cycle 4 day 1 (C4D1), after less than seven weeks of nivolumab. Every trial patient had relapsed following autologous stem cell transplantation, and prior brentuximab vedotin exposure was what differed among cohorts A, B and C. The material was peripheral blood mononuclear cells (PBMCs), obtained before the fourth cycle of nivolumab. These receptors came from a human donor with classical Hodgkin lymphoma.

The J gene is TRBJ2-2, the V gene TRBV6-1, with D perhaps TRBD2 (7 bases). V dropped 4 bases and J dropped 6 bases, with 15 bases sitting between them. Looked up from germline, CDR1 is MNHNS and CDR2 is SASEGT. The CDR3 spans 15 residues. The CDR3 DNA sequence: TGTGCCAGCAGTGCGGAAAGGGGGGGACCCGGGGAGCTGTTTTTT. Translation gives CASSAERGGPGELFF.

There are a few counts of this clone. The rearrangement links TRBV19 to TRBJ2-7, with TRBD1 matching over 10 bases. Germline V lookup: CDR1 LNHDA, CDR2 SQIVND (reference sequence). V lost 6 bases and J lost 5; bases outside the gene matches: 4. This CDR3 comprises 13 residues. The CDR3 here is CASSRTGGHEQYF. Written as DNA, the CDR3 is TGTGCCAGTAGCCGGACAGGGGGTCACGAGCAGTACTTC.

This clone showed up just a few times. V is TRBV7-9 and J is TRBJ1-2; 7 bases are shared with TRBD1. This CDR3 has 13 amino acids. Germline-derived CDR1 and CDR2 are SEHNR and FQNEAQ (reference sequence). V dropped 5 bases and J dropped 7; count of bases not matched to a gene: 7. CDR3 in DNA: TGTGCCAGCAGCACCCGACAGGGAGCTGGCTACACCTTC. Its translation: CASSTRQGAGYTF.

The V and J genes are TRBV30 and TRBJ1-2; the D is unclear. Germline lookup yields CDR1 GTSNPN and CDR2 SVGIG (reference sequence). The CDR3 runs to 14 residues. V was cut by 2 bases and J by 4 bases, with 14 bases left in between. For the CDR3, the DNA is TGTGCCTGGAGTCGTATTGTGCGGTCCTATGGCTACACCTTC. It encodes CAWSRIVRSYGYTF. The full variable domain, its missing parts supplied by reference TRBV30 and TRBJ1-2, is SQTIHQWPATLVQPVGSPLSLECTVEGTSNPNLYWYRQAAGRGLQLLFYSVGIGQISSEVPQNLSASRPQDRQFILSSKKLLLSDSGFYLCAWSRIVRSYGYTFGSGTRLTVV.

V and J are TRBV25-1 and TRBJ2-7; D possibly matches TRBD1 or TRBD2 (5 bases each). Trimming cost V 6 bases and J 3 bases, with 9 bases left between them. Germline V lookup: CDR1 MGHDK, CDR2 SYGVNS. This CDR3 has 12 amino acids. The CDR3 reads CASRGPNYEQYV. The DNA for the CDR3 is TGTGCCAGCAGGGGACCGAACTACGAGCAGTACGTC.

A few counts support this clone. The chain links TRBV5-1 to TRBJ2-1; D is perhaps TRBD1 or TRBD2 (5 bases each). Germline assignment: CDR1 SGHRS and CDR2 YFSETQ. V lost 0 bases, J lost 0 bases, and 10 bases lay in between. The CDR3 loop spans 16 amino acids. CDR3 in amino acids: CASSLGDGNSYNEQFF. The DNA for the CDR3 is TGCGCCAGCAGCTTGGGGGACGGGAACTCCTACAATGAGCAGTTCTTC. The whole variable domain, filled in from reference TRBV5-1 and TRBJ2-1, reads KAGVTQTPRYLIKTRGQQVTLSCSPISGHRSVSWYQQTPGQGLQFLFEYFSETQRNKGNFPGRFSGRQFSNSRSEMNVSTLELGDSALYLCASSLGDGNSYNEQFFGPGTRLTVL.

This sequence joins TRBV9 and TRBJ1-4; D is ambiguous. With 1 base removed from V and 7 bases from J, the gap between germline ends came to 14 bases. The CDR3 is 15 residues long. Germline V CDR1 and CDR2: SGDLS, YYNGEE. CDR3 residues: CASSVSGQDVEKLFF. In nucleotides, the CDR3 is TGTGCCAGCAGCGTATCTGGGCAGGATGTTGAAAAACTGTTTTTT.

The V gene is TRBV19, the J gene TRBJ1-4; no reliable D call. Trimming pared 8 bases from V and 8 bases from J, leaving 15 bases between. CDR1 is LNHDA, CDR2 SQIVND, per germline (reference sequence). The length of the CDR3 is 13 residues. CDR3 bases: TGTGCCAGTTCCGAGGGTCGAGGAGAAAAACTGTTTTTT. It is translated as CASSEGRGEKLFF.

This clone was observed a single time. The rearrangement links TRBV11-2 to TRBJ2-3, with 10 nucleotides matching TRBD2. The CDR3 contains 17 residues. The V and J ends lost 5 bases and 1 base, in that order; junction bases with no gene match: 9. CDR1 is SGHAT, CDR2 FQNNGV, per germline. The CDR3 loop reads CASSPGLAVKRTDTQYF. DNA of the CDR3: TGTGCCAGCAGCCCCGGACTAGCGGTCAAACGCACAGATACGCAGTATTTT.

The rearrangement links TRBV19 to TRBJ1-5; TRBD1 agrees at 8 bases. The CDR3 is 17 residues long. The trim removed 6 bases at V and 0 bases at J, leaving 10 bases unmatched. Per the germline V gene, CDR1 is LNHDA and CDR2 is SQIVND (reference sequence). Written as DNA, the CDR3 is TGTGCCAGTAGCGCCGGGACAGGCGCTTATAGCAATCAGCCCCAGCATTTT. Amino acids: CASSAGTGAYSNQPQHF. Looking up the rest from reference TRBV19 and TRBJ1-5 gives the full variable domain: DGGITQSPKYLFRKEGQNVTLSCEQNLNHDAMYWYRQDPGQGLRLIYYSQIVNDFQKGDIAEGYSVSREKKESFPLTVTSAQKNPTAFYLCASSAGTGAYSNQPQHFGDGTRLSIL.

As DNA, the CDR3 is TGTGCCAGCAGCCAGGGACAGGGGCTCGGTAACACCGGGGAGCTGTTTTTT. It is translated as CASSQGQGLGNTGELFF. This chain links TRBV28 with TRBJ2-2, with 10 bases fitting TRBD1. CDR3 length: 17 amino acids. V dropped 6 bases and J dropped 2; count of bases not matched to a gene: 9. Germline V gene sequence: CDR1 MDHEN, CDR2 SYDVKM.

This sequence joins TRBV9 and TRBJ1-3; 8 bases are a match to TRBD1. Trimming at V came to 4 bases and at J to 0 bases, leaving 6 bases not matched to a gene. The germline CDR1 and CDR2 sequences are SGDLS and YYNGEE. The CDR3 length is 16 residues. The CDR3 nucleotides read TGTGCCAGCAGCCTGCTGACAGGGGTCTCTGGAAACACCATATATTTT. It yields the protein CASSLLTGVSGNTIYF. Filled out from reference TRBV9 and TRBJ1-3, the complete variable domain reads DSGVTQTPKHLITATGQRVTLRCSPRSGDLSVYWYQQSLDQGLQFLIQYYNGEERAKGNILERFSAQQFPDLHSELNLSSLELGDSALYFCASSLLTGVSGNTIYFGEGSWLTVV.

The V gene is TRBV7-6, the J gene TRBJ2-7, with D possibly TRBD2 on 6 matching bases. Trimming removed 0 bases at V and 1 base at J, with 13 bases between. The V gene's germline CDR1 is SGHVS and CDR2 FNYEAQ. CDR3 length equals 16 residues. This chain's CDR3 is CASSLASRDSSYEQYF. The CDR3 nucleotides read TGTGCCAGCAGCTTAGCGTCCCGGGACTCTTCCTACGAGCAGTACTTC.

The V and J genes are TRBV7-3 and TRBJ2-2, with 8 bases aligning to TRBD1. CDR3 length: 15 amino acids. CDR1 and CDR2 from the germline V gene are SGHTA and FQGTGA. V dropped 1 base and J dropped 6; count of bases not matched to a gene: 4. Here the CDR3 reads CASSLIPGQAGELFF. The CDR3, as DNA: TGTGCCAGCAGCTTAATCCCGGGACAGGCCGGGGAGCTGTTTTTT.

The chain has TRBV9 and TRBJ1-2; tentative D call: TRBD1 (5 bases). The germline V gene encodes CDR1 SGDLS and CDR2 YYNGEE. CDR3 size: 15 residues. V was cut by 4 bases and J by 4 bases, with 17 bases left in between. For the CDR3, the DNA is TGTGCCAGCAGCTCGCGTCAGGGAGCCAGCTATGGCTACACCTTC. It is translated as CASSSRQGASYGYTF.

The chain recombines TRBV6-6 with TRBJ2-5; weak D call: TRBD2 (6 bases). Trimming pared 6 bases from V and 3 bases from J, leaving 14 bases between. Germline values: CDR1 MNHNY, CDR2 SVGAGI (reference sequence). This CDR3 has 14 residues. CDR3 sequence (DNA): TGTGCCAGCAGATCAAGCGGGCCCGAAGAGACCCAGTACTTC. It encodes CASRSSGPEETQYF.

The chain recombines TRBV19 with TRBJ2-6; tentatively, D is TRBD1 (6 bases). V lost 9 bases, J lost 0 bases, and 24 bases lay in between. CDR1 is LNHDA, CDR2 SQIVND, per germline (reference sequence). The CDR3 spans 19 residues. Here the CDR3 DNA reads TGTGCCAGCTCCCCCGGGTGGCAGGGGTCTTACTCTGGGGCCAACGTCCTGACTTTC. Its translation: CASSPGWQGSYSGANVLTF.

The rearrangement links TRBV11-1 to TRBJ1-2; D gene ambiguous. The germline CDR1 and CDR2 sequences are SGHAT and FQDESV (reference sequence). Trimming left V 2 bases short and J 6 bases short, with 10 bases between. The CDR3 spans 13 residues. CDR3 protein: CASSLTGRDGYTF. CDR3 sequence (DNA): TGTGCCAGCAGCTTAACCGGACGGGATGGCTACACCTTC.

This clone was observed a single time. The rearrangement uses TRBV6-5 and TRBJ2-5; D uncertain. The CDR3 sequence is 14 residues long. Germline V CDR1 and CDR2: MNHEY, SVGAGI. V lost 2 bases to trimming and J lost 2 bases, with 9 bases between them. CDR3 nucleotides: TGTGCCAGCAGTTACCTCCCGGATCAAGAGACCCAGTACTTC. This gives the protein CASSYLPDQETQYF.

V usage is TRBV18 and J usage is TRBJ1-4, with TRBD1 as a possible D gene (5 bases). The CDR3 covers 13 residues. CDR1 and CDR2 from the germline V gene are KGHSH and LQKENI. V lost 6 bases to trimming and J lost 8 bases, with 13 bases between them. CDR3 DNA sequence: TGTGCCAGCTCTCCAGGGACGGCGGAAAAACTGTTTTTT. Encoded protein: CASSPGTAEKLFF.

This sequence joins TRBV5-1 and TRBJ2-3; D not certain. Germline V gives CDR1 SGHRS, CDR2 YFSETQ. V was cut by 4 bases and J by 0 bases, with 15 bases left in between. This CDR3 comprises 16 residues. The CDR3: CASSMSLRSSTDTQYF. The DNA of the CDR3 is TGCGCCAGCAGCATGTCGCTCCGGAGTAGCACAGATACGCAGTATTTT.

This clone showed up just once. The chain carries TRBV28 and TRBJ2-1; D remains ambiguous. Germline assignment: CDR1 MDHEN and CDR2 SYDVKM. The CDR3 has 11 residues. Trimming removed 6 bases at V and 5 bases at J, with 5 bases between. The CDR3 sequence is CASRRNNEQFF. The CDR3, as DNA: TGTGCCAGCAGGCGAAACAATGAGCAGTTCTTC.

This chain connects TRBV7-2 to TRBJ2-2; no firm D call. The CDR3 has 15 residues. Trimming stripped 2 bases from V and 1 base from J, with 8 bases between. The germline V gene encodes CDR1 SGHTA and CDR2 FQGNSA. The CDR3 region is CASSLKPLNTGELFF. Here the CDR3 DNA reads TGTGCCAGCAGCTTAAAGCCCTTGAACACCGGGGAGCTGTTTTTT. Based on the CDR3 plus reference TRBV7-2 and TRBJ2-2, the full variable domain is GAGVSQSPSNKVTEKGKDVELRCDPISGHTALYWYRQSLGQGLEFLIYFQGNSAPDKSGLPSDRFSAERTGGSVSTLTIQRTQQEDSAVYLCASSLKPLNTGELFFGEGSRLTVL.